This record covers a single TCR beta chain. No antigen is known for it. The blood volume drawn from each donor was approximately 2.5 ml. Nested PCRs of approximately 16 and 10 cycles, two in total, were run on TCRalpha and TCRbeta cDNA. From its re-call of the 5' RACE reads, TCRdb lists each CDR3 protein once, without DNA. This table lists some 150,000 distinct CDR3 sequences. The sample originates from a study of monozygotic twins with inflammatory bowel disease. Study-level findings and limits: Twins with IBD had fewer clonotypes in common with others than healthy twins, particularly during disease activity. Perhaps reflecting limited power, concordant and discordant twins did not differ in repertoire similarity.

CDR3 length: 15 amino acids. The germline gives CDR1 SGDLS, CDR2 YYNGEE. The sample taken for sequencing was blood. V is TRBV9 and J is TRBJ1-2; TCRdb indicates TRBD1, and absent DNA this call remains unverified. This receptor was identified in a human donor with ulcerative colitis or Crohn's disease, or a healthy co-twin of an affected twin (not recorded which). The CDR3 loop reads CASSAWTTDRLGYTF.